Shown below are 9 T cell receptor beta chains from a single sample sequenced in a study of cytomegalovirus exposure and HLA in healthy donors (dated by TCRdb to about 2017). Library generation was performed with the immunoSEQ multiplex PCR assay. For the multiplex PCR, a mixture combining 60 forward primers for TCR Vbeta segments and 13 reverse primers for TCR Jbeta segments was used. TCRdb took over this immuneACCESS table, retaining in-frame rearrangements with V and J assigned. Such tables are incomplete; in checked studies, under half of the missing clones stem from an unresolved V gene, and the remainder is unexplained. This sample gives about 110,000 clones in total; roughly 80% of them show up just once. The top ten hold about 2.5% of the sample. Sequenced material: PBMCs. The receptors here all came from a middle-aged man in good health and CMV-seronegative.

This clone was detected only a few times. The chain couples TRBV28 to TRBJ2-1; maybe TRBD1 (6 bases). V lost 5 bases, J lost 10 bases, and 30 bases lay in between. The CDR3 spans 18 residues. CDR1 and CDR2 (germline): MDHEN, SYDVKM. CDR3 protein: CASSRSGNTGTAVHEQFF. CDR3 in DNA: TGTGCCAGCAGTCGCTCCGGAAACACAGGGACGGCCGTTCACGAGCAGTTCTTC.

The chain combines TRBV9 with TRBJ1-5; 7 nucleotides match TRBD1. This CDR3 has 20 residues. The trim removed 3 bases at V and 5 bases at J, leaving 23 bases unmatched. CDR1 SGDLS and CDR2 YYNGEE come from the germline V gene. The CDR3 sequence: CASSATDPTGLPQLDQPQHF. DNA of the CDR3: TGTGCCAGCAGCGCGACGGATCCGACAGGGTTACCTCAGTTAGATCAGCCCCAGCATTTT.

The chain is built from TRBV25-1 and TRBJ1-2; 7 nucleotides line up with TRBD1. The V and J ends lost 8 bases and 5 bases, in that order; junction bases with no gene match: 5. The length of the CDR3 is 12 residues. In germline, CDR1 is MGHDK, CDR2 SYGVNS. The CDR3 region has the DNA TGTGCCAGCGCATCACAGGGGTATGGCTACACCTTC. As protein: CASASQGYGYTF.

The chain employs TRBV2 and TRBJ2-3; TRBD1 matches 9 bases. The CDR3 is 14 residues long. Germline V CDR1 and CDR2: SNHLY, FYNNEI. Trimming cost V 5 bases and J 2 bases; bases outside gene matches: 2. The CDR3 DNA sequence: TGTGCCAGCAGTACAGGGGGCAACACAGATACGCAGTATTTT. Residues: CASSTGGNTDTQYF. The full variable domain, its missing parts supplied by reference TRBV2 and TRBJ2-3, is EPEVTQTPSHQVTQMGQEVILRCVPISNHLYFYWYRQILGQKVEFLVSFYNNEISEKSEIFDDQFSVERPDGSNFTLKIRSTKLEDSAMYFCASSTGGNTDTQYFGPGTRLTVL.

The J gene is TRBJ2-5, the V gene TRBV5-1, with D perhaps TRBD2 (6 bases). CDR1 and CDR2 from the germline V gene are SGHRS and YFSETQ. V shed 0 bases and J shed 4 bases, with 13 bases lying between them. The CDR3 length is 15 residues. The CDR3 DNA sequence: TGCGCCAGCAGCTTGGTGAAGGGAGGTCGAGAGACCCAGTACTTC. Protein: CASSLVKGGRETQYF.

This rearrangement joins TRBV7-9 to TRBJ1-2, with no clear D. The length of the CDR3 is 13 residues. Germline-derived CDR1 and CDR2 are SEHNR and FQNEAQ (reference sequence). Trimming took off 0 bases at V and 7 bases at J, with 9 bases between the two ends. The CDR3: CASSLAGEGGYTF. The CDR3, as DNA: TGTGCCAGCAGCTTAGCTGGGGAGGGTGGCTACACCTTC.

V is TRBV13 and J is TRBJ2-2; the D gene is possibly TRBD1 (5 bases). CDR1 and CDR2 from the germline V gene are PRHDT and FYEKMQ (reference sequence). This CDR3 region has 14 residues. Trimming left V 5 bases short and J 6 bases short, with 13 bases between. CDR3 protein: CASSVRQLPGELFF. The CDR3 DNA sequence: TGTGCCAGCAGCGTACGACAGTTACCCGGGGAGCTGTTTTTT.

The CDR3 spells CAISEGGAGGNYGYTF. The CDR3 DNA follows: TGTGCCATCAGTGAAGGCGGGGCAGGGGGCAACTATGGCTACACCTTC. J is TRBJ1-2 and V is TRBV10-3; 8 bases agree with TRBD1. The germline V gene has CDR1 ENHRY and CDR2 SYGVKD. V was clipped by 3 bases and J by 2 bases; unmatched bases: 8. The CDR3 is 16 residues long.

The chain carries TRBV11-2 and TRBJ1-6; D ambiguous. The germline gives CDR1 SGHAT, CDR2 FQNNGV. There are 19 residues in the CDR3. The V end was cut by 0 bases, the J end by 0 bases, with 15 bases between. As DNA, the CDR3 is TGTGCCAGCAGCTTAGATGATCTCCGAGCTTCCTCCTATAATTCACCCCTCCACTTT. This sequence encodes CASSLDDLRASSYNSPLHF.